This T cell receptor beta chain was profiled in a study of vaccination effects on CD4 cells after COVID-19. Study-wide context: The median interval between the second dose and post-vaccine sampling was 72 days.

Some clones are missing from TCRdb's copy, which holds only in-frame ones; the method was immunoSEQ multiplex PCR. Of 25,000 to 30,000 clones in the sample, under 85% were seen once. In regard to this clone: Its cognate antigen is unknown.

Peptide-pool stimulation followed by sequencing identified expanded antigen-specific CD4+ clonotypes in the ViraFEST assay. Culture proceeded for under twelve days, and CD4+ T cells were then isolated. Vaccination of participants consisted of two doses of either the BNT162b2 or mRNA-1273 vaccine. The study found no prior SARS-CoV-2 infection in the vaccine recipients, who tested negative for nucleocapsid antibodies. With around 10 ug/ml peptides and about 9.5 IU/ml IL-2, 2 million or so PBMC per well were cultured. In the cultures, half the medium was exchanged for IL-2 medium on days 3 and 7. This sample comprised CD4+ T cells from PBMCs cultured with HCoV-OC43 spike peptides, obtained after COVID-19 vaccination. Documented subset: HCoV-OC43 spike overlapping peptide pool stimulation. This clonotype was sampled from a human donor who received a COVID-19 vaccine.

The CDR3 DNA sequence: TGTGCCAGCAGTTTAGGGGGCGGTTTTAATTCACCCCTCCACTTT. Its protein is CASSLGGGFNSPLHF. The chain couples TRBV27 to TRBJ1-6; D is perhaps TRBD1 (6 bases). CDR1 is MNHEY and CDR2 is SMNVEV in the germline V gene (reference sequence). The germline V and J ends were trimmed by 2 bases and 6 bases, with 11 bases remaining between them. The CDR3 is 15 amino acids.